Described below is a single TCR beta chain sequence and its context. Antigen unknown. The data originate from a study of cytomegalovirus exposure and HLA in healthy donors. Study-wide results and caveats: Researchers catalogued roughly 170 TCR beta chains as cytomegalovirus-associated.

The PCR used 60 Vbeta and 13 Jbeta primers. The table came from immunoSEQ multiplex PCR; TCRdb's copy has only in-frame clones and leaves some out. The repertoire holds around 140,000 clones, with less than 80% as singletons. V trimming: 5 bases; J trimming: 6 bases; junction bases outside the gene matches: 5. Germline-derived CDR1 and CDR2 are SGHTA and FQGNSA. CDR3 length: 15 amino acids. The rearrangement links TRBV7-2 to TRBJ2-1; 12 bases match TRBD1. The specimen sequenced was PBMCs. The sequence came from a female donor in good health and CMV-seropositive. CDR3 region: CASSEGTGGFNEQFF. The DNA for the CDR3 is TGTGCCAGCAGCGAGGGGACAGGGGGCTTCAATGAGCAGTTCTTC.